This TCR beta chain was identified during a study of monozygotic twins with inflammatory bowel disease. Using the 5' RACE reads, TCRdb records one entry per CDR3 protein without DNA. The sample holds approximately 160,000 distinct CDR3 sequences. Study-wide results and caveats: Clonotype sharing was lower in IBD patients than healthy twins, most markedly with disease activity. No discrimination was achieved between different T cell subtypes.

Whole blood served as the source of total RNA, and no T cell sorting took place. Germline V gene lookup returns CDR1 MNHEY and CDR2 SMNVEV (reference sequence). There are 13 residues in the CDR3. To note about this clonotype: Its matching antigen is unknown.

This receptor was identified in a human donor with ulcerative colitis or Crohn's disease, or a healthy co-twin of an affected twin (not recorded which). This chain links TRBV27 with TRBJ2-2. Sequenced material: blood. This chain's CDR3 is CASRPSGVGELFF.